The 5 T cell receptor beta chains below were found in one sample sequenced in a study of molecular identifiers for immune sequencing clone quantification. TCRdb passed the PCR reads through MiXCR, listing each CDR3 protein once. In the table there are 300,000 to 400,000 distinct CDR3 sequences, under 25% of which are singletons. The sample comprised naive CD8+ T cells from blood, with Jurkat cell RNA spiked in. The subset here: FACS-sorted CD8+CD4-CCR7+CD45RA+ naive T cells. Every receptor here comes from a human donor in good health. Some libraries in this study had Jurkat cell RNA spiked in.

This clonotype was recorded a few times. The missing conserved phenylalanine or tryptophan at the end of this CDR3 makes a read error likely. J is TRBJ2-7 and V is TRBV7-9, with no clear D. Trimming left V 4 bases short and J 0 bases short, with 16 bases between. CDR3 length: 16 amino acids. CDR1 and CDR2 from the germline V gene are SEHNR and FQNEAQ (reference sequence). DNA for the CDR3: TGTGCCAGCAGCTCAAATAAGGTACAGAGCTCCTACGAGCAGTACCTC. Protein sequence: CASSSNKVQSSYEQYL.

This clonotype was observed at least ten times. The rearrangement uses TRBV7-2 and TRBJ2-2; the D is unclear. Trimming stripped 2 bases from V and 4 bases from J, with 2 bases between. The germline V gene has CDR1 SGHTA and CDR2 FQGNSA. The CDR3 loop spans 12 amino acids. Here the CDR3 DNA reads TGTGCCAGCAGCTTAACCACCGGGGAGCTGTTTTTT. Encoded protein: CASSLTTGELFF.

About this clonotype itself: A much larger clone lies one base from this, so it may be a read error. The chain is built from TRBV15 and TRBJ2-3; no definite D call. The V gene lost 5 bases and the J gene lost 6 bases, with 9 bases spanning the gap. Germline assignment: CDR1 LNHNV and CDR2 YYDKDF (reference sequence). This CDR3 contains 12 residues. CDR3 coding DNA: TGTGCCACCAGCGGAGTGTCGGATACGCAGTATTTT. It yields the protein CATSGVSDTQYF.

Worth noting for this clonotype: At one boundary the junction diverges from the germline segment, which might be a read error. The CDR3 DNA sequence: TGTGCCAGTAGTTTGGCAGCGAACGAAAAACTGTTGTTT. Translating it yields CASSLAANEKLLF. The chain combines TRBV19 with TRBJ1-4; D call uncertain. The CDR3 runs to 13 residues. Germline CDR1 and CDR2: LNHDA and SQIVND (reference sequence).

This clonotype came up a few times. This chain links TRBV10-3 with TRBJ1-6, with D unclear. The germline V gene encodes CDR1 ENHRY and CDR2 SYGVKD. CDR3 size: 16 residues. Trimming removed 6 bases at V and 2 bases at J, with 14 bases between. CDR3 nucleotide sequence: TGTGCCATCAGCCCGACGGACGGCCCCTATAATTCACCCCTCCACTTT. It encodes CAISPTDGPYNSPLHF.